Below, 2 T cell receptor beta chains from the same sample are listed, as sequenced in a study of identical twins. TCRdb re-called the 5' RACE reads through MiXCR, storing one row per CDR3 protein. This sample carries about 490,000 distinct CDR3 sequences, 13% to 15% of them seen once, and the ten largest clones take roughly 0.44%. Separately, the same data were catalogued under a study of yellow fever vaccine responses in identical twins.

Input material: CD4+ T cells sorted from blood. These receptors all come from a woman between 18 and 29 years old in good health.

In this sample, this clonotype turned up a few times. This chain connects TRBV5-5 to TRBJ2-5; D is ambiguous. V lost 4 bases to trimming and J lost 5 bases, with 18 bases between them. From germline, CDR1 is SGHKS and CDR2 YYEKEE (reference sequence). The CDR3 extends over 15 amino acids. In DNA, the CDR3 is TGTGCCAGCAGCGTGATGGACCGAACCATGGAGACCCAGTACTTC. The encoded protein is CASSVMDRTMETQYF.

This clonotype has only a few counts. The chain links TRBV6-1 to TRBJ2-7; 12 nucleotides match TRBD2. Germline V gene lookup returns CDR1 MNHNS and CDR2 SASEGT. The length of the CDR3 is 14 residues. V shed 8 bases, J shed 0 bases, and the junction held 2 bases outside the gene matches. This CDR3 is CASGLAGSSYEQYF. CDR3 bases: TGTGCCAGCGGACTAGCGGGGAGCTCCTACGAGCAGTACTTC.